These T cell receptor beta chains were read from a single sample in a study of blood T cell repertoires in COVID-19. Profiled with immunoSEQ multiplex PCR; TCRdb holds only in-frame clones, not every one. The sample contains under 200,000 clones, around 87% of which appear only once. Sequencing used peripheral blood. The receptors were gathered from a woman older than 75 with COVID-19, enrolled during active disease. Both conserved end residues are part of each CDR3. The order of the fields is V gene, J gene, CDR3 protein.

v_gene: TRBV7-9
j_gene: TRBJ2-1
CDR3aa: CASSPPSGSSYNEQFF

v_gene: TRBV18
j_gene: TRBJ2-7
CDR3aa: CASSQTPSYEQYF

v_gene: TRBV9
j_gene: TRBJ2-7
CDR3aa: CASSRTSGSPYGEQYF

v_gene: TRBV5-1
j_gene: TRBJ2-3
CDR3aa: CASARSSGTDTQYF

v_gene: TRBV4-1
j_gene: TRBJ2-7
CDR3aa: CASSPWTGDAYEQYF

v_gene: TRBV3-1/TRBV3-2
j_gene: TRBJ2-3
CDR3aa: CASSFKQGDTQYF

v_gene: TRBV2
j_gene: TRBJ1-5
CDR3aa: CASRKQGNSNQPQHF

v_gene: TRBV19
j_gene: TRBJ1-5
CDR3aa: CGAGRPDSNQPQHF

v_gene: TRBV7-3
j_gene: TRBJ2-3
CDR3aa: CASSYSGSSDTQYF

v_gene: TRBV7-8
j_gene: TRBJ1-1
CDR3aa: CASSSGSREGDTEAFF

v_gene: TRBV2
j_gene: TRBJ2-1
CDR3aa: CASSPGTGPRNEQFF

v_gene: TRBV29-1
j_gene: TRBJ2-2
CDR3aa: CSAKTSGSFTGELFF

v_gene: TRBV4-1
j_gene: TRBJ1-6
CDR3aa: CASSQEDRVSPLHF

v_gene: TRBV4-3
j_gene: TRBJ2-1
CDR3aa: CASSQVATIAGVFNEQFF

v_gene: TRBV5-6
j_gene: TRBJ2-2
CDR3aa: CASSLIGSGAPGGELFF

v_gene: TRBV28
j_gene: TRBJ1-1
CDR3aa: CASSLTGGSTEAFF

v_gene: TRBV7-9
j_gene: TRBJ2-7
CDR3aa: CASSLDRGFEQYF

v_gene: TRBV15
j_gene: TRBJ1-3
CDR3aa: CATQPDRVRSGNTIYF

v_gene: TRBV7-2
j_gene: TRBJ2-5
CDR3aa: CASRTNPGEKETQYF

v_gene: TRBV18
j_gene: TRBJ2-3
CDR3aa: CASSRTGTDTQYF

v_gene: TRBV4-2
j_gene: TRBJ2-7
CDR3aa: CASSQDRQGYEQYF

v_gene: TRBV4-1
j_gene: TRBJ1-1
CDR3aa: CASSQSGTTTGSWAEAFF

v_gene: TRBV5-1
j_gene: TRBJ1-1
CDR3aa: CASSSNPLTEAFF

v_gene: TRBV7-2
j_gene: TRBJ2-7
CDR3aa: CASSLAREAEQYF

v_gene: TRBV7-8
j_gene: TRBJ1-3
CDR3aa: CASSPPWGTGGNTIYF

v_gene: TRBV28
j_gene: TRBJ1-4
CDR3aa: CASSQTGGNEKLFF

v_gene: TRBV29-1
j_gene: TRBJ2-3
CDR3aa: CSGTSGTDTQYF

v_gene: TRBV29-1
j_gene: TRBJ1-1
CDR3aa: CSVVNRGWDSLNTEAFF

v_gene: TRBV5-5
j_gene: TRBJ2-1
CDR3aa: CASSFQAGSYNEQFF

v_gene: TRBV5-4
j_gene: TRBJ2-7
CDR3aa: CASSLDRGPYEQYF

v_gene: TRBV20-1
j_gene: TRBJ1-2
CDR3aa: CSASSGMDGYTF

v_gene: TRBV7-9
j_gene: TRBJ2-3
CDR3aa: CASGLRGSDTQYF

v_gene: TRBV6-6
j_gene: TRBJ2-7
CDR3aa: CASSLTGSSDEQYF

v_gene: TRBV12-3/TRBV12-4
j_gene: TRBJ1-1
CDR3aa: CASSLNRYTEAFF

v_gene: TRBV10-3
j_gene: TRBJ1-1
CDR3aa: CAISTGTGIMTEAFF

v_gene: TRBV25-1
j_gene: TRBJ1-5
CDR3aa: CASSDRQTGQPQHF

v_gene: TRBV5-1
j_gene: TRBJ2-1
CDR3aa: CATASRDGGNEQFF

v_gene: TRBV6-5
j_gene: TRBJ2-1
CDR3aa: CASSYGRGRDNNEQFF

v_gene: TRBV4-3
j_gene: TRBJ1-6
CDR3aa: CASARSSYNSPLHF

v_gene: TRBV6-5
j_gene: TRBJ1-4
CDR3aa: CASRDAGGHEKLFF

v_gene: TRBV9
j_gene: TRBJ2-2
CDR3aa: CASSAVIFAQNTGELFF

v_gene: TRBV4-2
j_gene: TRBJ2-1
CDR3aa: CASSQDGGEQFF

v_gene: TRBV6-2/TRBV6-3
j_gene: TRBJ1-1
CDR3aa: CASSLRQNTEAFF

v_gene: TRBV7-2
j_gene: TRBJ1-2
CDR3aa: CASSQPGYGYGYTF

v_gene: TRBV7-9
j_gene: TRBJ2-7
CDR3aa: CASNNGGRTYEQYF

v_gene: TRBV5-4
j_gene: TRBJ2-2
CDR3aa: CASSLPGQGAGELFF

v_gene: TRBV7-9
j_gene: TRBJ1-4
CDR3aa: CASSLGRGEKLFF

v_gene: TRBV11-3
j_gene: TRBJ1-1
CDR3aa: CASSAGTNTEAFF

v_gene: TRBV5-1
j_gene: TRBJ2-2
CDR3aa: CASSLDPGTTGELFF

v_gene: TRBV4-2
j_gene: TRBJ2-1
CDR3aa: CASRFEWRSSYNEQFF

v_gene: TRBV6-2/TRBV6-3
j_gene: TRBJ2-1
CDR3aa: CASSPLDNEQFF

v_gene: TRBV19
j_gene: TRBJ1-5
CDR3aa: CASKRSKGQGVQPQHF

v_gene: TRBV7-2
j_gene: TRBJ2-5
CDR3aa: CASTISGSVGETQYF

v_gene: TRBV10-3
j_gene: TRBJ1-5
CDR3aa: CAISTGTGNYQPQHF

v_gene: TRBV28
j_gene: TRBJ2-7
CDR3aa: CATAGGRTYEQYF

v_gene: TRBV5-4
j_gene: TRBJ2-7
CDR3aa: CASSRKSSGGEQYF

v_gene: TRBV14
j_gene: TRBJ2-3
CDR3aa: CASSYGLAPDTQYF